This is a list of T cell receptor beta chains from one sample in a study of blood T cell repertoires in COVID-19. Using immunoSEQ multiplex PCR, the repertoire was profiled, and TCRdb retains in-frame clones only, with some absent. The sample consists of around 59,000 clones, more than 75% of them appearing once. The source material was peripheral blood. The receptor set was obtained from a man aged 55 to 70 with acute or convalescent COVID-19. Each CDR3 is given with its conserved first and last residue. The D gene is left open where the match is weak. For some rows the clone size is stated as once, few or many, or as a class when expanded; others skip it.

NA | TRBJ1-1 | TRBV18 | few | TGTGCCAGCTCAAGAGATTGGACTTCGGGGGCTTTCTTT | CASSRDWTSGAFF
NA | TRBJ1-1 | TRBV20-1 | NA | TGCAGGGGTCGGGGTGACACTGAAGCTTTCTTT | CRGRGDTEAFF
TRBD1 | TRBJ1-2 | TRBV19 | once | TGTGCCAGTAGTATCGTCGGGACAGGGAATCGTGGCTACACCTTC | CASSIVGTGNRGYTF
NA | TRBJ2-2 | TRBV6-5 | NA | TGTGCCAGCAGTTACCCACCTGGGACTGGCACCGGGGAGCTGTTTTTT | CASSYPPGTGTGELFF
NA | TRBJ1-5 | TRBV12-3/TRBV12-4 | NA | TGTGCCAGCAGTTTCGGCGGCCAGCCCCAGCATTTT | CASSFGGQPQHF
NA | TRBJ2-5 | TRBV20-1 | NA | TGCAGTGAACAGGGAGGGGAGACCCAGTACTTC | CSEQGGETQYF
TRBD2 | TRBJ2-1 | TRBV9 | NA | TGTGCCAGCAGCGTAGGCGGCGGGACTAGGGGCTACGATGAGCAGTTCTTC | CASSVGGGTRGYDEQFF
TRBD2 | TRBJ2-3 | TRBV28 | NA | TGTGCCAGCAGTTCGGGGGGTAGGAGTGAAGATACGCAGTATTTT | CASSSGGRSEDTQYF
NA | TRBJ2-3 | TRBV2 | medium-sized | TGTGCCAGCAGCTTTAACCCGGGACTGCAAGGAGATACGCAGTATTTT | CASSFNPGLQGDTQYF
TRBD1 | TRBJ1-1 | TRBV14 | once | TGTGCCAGCAGCCATAGGGACAGGGGGCAGAACACTGAAGCTTTCTTT | CASSHRDRGQNTEAFF
NA | TRBJ2-1 | TRBV27 | NA | NA | CASSTSTSGGAFEQFF
NA | TRBJ2-7 | TRBV28 | once | TGTGCCAGCAGTTTGACACCCTTTTACGAGCAGTACTTC | CASSLTPFYEQYF
TRBD2 | TRBJ2-7 | TRBV5-1 | NA | TGCGCCAGCAGCCCGCGACTAGCGGAGGAGTACGAGCAGTACTTC | CASSPRLAEEYEQYF
TRBD2 | TRBJ2-1 | TRBV7-2 | once | TGTGCCAGCAGCTTGACCACGACTAGCGGGGGGGCCCGGGAGCAGTTCTTC | CASSLTTTSGGAREQFF
NA | TRBJ2-3 | TRBV27 | once | TGTGCCAGCACCAAGCGACTCGACCGCTCCACAGATACGCAGTATTTT | CASTKRLDRSTDTQYF
NA | TRBJ1-3 | TRBV6-5 | NA | TGTGCCAGCCAAGCTAGGGGGTCTGGAAACACCATATATTTT | CASQARGSGNTIYF
NA | TRBJ1-5 | TRBV12-5 | NA | TGTGCTAGTGGGGCAGGGTTTCTTAGGCAGCCCCAGCATTTT | CASGAGFLRQPQHF
NA | TRBJ1-5 | TRBV11-2 | NA | TGTGCCAGCAGCGTTGGACAGAAGCTTGGGCCCCAGCATTTT | CASSVGQKLGPQHF
NA | TRBJ2-7 | TRBV5-1 | NA | TGCGCCAGCAGCTTGGATCGCCAGGCTACGTACGAGCAGTACTTC | CASSLDRQATYEQYF
NA | TRBJ2-3 | TRBV12-3/TRBV12-4 | NA | TGTGCCAGCGGGCGGGGGCACGGGGATACGCAGTATTTT | CASGRGHGDTQYF
TRBD2 | TRBJ2-7 | TRBV2 | few | TGTGCCAGCAGTGAAGCGGAAGGGACTACGAACTCCTACGAGCAGTACTTC | CASSEAEGTTNSYEQYF
NA | TRBJ1-1 | TRBV7-3 | once | TGTGCCAGCAGCTTATTTGGTGGAGGCACTGAAGCTTTCTTT | CASSLFGGGTEAFF
NA | TRBJ1-2 | TRBV3-1/TRBV3-2 | NA | TGTGCCAGCAGCCAGGGGGCCCTGATCTATGGCTACACCTTC | CASSQGALIYGYTF
TRBD2 | TRBJ2-3 | TRBV9 | NA | TGTGCCAGCAGCGTAGCTGGGGCGGGGGTAACAGATACGCAGTATTTT | CASSVAGAGVTDTQYF
TRBD2 | TRBJ2-7 | TRBV7-6 | NA | TGTGCCAGCAGCCCACGGAGCGGGGGGCTCGTCTACGAGCAGTACTTC | CASSPRSGGLVYEQYF
NA | TRBJ1-6 | TRBV5-3 | NA | TGTGCCAGAAGCTTTGGGCGGGCTTCACCCCTCCACTTT | CARSFGRASPLHF
TRBD1 | TRBJ1-5 | TRBV19 | NA | TGTGCCAGTAGGATACAGGGGTCTTTTAGCAATCAGCCCCAGCATTTT | CASRIQGSFSNQPQHF
NA | TRBJ1-6 | TRBV7-2 | NA | TGTGCCAGCAGCTTAGCCCGGGGAAGGGTGTCACCCCTCCACTTT | CASSLARGRVSPLHF
TRBD1 | TRBJ2-5 | TRBV29-1 | NA | TGCAGCGTGCATCATGGCGGGACAGGGGGGGGAGAGACCCAGTACTTC | CSVHHGGTGGGETQYF
TRBD1 | TRBJ1-1 | TRBV5-1 | NA | TGCGCCAGCAGGGGACAGGGGGTTATGAGCACTGAAGCTTTCTTT | CASRGQGVMSTEAFF
NA | TRBJ2-7 | TRBV10-3 | NA | TGTGCCATCAGTGGAAGTGTGGGGGCCCGGGGCGAGCAGTACTTC | CAISGSVGARGEQYF
NA | TRBJ1-1 | TRBV2 | NA | TGTGCCAGCAGTGAACCGGGTTCGAGTGAAGCTTTCTTT | CASSEPGSSEAFF
NA | TRBJ1-5 | TRBV28 | few | TGTGCCAGCAGACCTACAGGGTACAATCAGCCCCAGCATTTT | CASRPTGYNQPQHF
TRBD1 | TRBJ2-7 | TRBV5-1 | NA | TGCGCCAGCAGCCAAGGGACAGGGTTCGAGCAGTACTTC | CASSQGTGFEQYF
TRBD1 | TRBJ1-1 | TRBV7-9 | NA | TGTGCCAGCAGCTCAGGGACAGGGAACACTGAAGCTTTCTTT | CASSSGTGNTEAFF